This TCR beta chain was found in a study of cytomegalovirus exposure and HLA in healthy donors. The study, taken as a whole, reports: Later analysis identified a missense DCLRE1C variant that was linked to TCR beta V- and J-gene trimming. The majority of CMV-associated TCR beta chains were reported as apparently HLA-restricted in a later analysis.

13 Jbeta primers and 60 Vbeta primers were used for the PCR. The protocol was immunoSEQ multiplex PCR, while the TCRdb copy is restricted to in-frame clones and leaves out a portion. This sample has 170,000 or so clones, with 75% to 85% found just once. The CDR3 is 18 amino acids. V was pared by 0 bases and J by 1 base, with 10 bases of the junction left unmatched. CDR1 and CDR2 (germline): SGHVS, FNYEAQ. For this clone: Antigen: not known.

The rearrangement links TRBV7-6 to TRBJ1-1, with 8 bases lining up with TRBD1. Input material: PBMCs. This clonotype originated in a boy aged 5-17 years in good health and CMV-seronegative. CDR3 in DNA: TGTGCCAGCAGCTTAGCCTCGGTCGGGGACAGGCCGAACACTGAAGCTTTCTTT. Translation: CASSLASVGDRPNTEAFF.